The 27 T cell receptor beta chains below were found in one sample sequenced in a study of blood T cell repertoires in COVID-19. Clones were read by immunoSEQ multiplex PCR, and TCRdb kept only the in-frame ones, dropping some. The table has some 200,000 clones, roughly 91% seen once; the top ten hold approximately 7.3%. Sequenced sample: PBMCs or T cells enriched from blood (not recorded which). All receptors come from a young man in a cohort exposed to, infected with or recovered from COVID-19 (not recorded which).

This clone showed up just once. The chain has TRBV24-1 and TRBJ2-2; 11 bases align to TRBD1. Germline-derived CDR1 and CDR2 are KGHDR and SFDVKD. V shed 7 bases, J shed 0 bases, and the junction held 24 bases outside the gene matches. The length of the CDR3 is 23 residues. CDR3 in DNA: TGTGCCACCAGCGACTCCCATCCTGCGCCGGGACAGGGGGTTCGAACGAACACCGGGGAGCTGTTTTTT. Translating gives CATSDSHPAPGQGVRTNTGELFF.

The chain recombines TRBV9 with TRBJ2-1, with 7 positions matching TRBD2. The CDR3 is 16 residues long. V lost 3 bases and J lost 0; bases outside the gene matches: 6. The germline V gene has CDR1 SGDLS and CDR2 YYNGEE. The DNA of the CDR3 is TGTGCCAGCAGCGGAGAAGCGGGGAGCTCCTACAATGAGCAGTTCTTC. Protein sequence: CASSGEAGSSYNEQFF.

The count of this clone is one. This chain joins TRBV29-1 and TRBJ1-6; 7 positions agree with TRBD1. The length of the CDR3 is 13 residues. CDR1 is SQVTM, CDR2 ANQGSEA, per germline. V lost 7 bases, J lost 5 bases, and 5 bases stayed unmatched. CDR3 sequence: CSAGDRDNSPLHF. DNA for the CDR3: TGCAGCGCTGGGGACAGAGATAATTCACCCCTCCACTTT.

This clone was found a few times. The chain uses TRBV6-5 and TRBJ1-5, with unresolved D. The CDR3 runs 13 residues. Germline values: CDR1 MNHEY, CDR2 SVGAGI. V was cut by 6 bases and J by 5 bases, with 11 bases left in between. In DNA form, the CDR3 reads TGTGCCAGCAGCTATACGGTCCATCAGCCCCAGCATTTT. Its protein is CASSYTVHQPQHF.

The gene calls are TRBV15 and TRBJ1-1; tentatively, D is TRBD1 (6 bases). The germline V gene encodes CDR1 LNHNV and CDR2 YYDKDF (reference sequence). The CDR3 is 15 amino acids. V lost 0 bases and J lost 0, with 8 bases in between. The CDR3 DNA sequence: TGTGCCACCAGCAGAGATAGGGACATGAACACTGAAGCTTTCTTT. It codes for CATSRDRDMNTEAFF. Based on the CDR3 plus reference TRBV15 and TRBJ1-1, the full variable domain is DAMVIQNPRYQVTQFGKPVTLSCSQTLNHNVMYWYQQKSSQAPKLLFHYYDKDFNNEADTPDNFQSRRPNTSFCFLDIRSPGLGDTAMYLCATSRDRDMNTEAFFGQGTRLTVV.

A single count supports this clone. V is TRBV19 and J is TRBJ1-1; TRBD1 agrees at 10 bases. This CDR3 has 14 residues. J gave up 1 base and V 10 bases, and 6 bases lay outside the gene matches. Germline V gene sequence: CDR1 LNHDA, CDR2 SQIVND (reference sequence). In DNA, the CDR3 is TGTGCCATCAAGGACAGGGGGGGGAACACTGAAGCTTTCTTT. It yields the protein CAIKDRGGNTEAFF.

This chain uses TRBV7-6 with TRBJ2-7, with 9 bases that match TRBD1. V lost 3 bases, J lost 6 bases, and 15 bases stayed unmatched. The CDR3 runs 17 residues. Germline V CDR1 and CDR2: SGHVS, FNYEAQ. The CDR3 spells CASSFRTGERRLVEQYF. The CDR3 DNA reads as TGTGCCAGCAGCTTCCGGACAGGGGAAAGGCGATTGGTCGAGCAGTACTTC.

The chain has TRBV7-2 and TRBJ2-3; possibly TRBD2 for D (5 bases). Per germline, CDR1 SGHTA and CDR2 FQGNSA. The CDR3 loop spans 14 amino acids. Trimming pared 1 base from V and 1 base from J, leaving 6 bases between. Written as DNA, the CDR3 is TGTGCCAGCAGCTTAGTTAGCGGCACAGATACGCAGTATTTT. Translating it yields CASSLVSGTDTQYF.

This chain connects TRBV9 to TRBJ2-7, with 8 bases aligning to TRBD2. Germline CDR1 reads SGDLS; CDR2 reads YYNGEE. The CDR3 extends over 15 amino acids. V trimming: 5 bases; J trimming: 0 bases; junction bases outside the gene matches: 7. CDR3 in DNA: TGTGCCAGCAGTCCGATTGGGACTAGCTCCTACGAGCAGTACTTC. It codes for CASSPIGTSSYEQYF.

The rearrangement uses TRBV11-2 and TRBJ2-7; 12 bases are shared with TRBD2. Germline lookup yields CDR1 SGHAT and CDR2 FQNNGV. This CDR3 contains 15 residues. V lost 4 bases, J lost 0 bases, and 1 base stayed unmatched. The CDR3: CASSWGLAGSYEQYF. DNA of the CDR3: TGTGCCAGCAGCTGGGGACTAGCGGGCTCCTACGAGCAGTACTTC.

The CDR3: CASSIDGGTGGNYGYTF. The CDR3 DNA reads TGTGCCAGTAGTATAGATGGAGGGACAGGGGGCAACTATGGCTACACCTTC. The V call is TRBV19, the J call TRBJ1-2, with 12 bases lining up with TRBD1. Trimming cost V 0 bases and J 2 bases; bases outside gene matches: 4. Looked up from germline, CDR1 is LNHDA and CDR2 is SQIVND (reference sequence). This CDR3 is 17 amino acids long.

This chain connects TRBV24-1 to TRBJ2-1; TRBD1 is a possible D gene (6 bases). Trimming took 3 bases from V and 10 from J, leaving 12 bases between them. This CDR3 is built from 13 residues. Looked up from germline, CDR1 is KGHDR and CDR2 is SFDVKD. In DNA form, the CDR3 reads TGTGCCACCAGTGATCCTGACAGGATGGAGCAGTTCTTC. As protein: CATSDPDRMEQFF.

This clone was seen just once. The CDR3 nucleotides are TGTGCCAGCAGCTTTACACTAGGACGGAGTTACAATGAGCAGTTCTTC. Translating it yields CASSFTLGRSYNEQFF. The chain couples TRBV7-6 to TRBJ2-1; tentative D call: TRBD2 (5 bases). The CDR3 runs 16 residues. Trimming took off 3 bases at V and 4 bases at J, with 16 bases between the two ends. Germline V lookup: CDR1 SGHVS, CDR2 FNYEAQ. The whole variable domain, filled in from reference TRBV7-6 and TRBJ2-1, reads GAGVSQSPRYKVTKRGQDVALRCDPISGHVSLYWYRQALGQGPEFLTYFNYEAQQDKSGLPNDRFSAERPEGSISTLTIQRTEQRDSAMYRCASSFTLGRSYNEQFFGPGTRLTVL.

In nucleotides, the CDR3 is TGCAGCGCCCGAGGCACTGCTAACACCGGGGAGCTGTTTTTT. This encodes CSARGTANTGELFF. The J gene is TRBJ2-2, the V gene TRBV29-1; no clear D. Trimming stripped 7 bases from V and 2 bases from J, with 14 bases between. The germline gives CDR1 SQVTM, CDR2 ANQGSEA. This CDR3 region has 14 residues.

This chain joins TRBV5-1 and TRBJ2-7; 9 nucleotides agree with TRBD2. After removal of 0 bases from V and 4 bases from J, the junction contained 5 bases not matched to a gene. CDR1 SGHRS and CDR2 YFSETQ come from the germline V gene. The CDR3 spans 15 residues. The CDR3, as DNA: TGCGCCAGCAGCTTGGATCGCGGGAGGGCTTACGAGCAGTACTTC. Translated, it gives CASSLDRGRAYEQYF.

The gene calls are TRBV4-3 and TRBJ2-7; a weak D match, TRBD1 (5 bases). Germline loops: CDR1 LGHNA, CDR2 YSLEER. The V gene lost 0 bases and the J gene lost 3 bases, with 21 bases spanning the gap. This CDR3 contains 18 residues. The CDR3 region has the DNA TGCGCCAGCAGCCAAGACGATATAAGGACAACTCAGGACTACGAGCAGTACTTC. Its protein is CASSQDDIRTTQDYEQYF.

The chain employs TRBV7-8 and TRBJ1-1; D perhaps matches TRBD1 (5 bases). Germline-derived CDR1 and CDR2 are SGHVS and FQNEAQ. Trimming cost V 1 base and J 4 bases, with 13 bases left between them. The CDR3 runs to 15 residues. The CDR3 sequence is CASSLVLSGPTEAFF. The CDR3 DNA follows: TGTGCCAGCAGCTTAGTATTATCAGGGCCCACTGAAGCTTTCTTT.

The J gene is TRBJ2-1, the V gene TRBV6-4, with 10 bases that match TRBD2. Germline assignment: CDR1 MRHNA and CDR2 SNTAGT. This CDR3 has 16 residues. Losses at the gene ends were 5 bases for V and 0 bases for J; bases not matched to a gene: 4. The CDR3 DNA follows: TGTGCCAGCAGTTTACTAGCGGGGAGCTCCTACAATGAGCAGTTCTTC. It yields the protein CASSLLAGSSYNEQFF.

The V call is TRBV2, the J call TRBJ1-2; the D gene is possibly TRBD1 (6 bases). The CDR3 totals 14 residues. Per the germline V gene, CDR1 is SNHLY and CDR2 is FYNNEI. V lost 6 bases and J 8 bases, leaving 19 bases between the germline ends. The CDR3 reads CASSTSRTAEGYTF. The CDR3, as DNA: TGTGCCAGCAGCACCTCGAGGACAGCCGAAGGCTACACCTTC.

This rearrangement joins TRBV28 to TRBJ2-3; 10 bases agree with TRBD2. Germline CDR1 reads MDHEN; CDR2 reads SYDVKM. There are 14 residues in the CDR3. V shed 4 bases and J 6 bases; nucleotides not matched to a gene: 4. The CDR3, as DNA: TGTGCCAGCAGTTCACTAGCGGGAACGGATACGCAGTATTTT. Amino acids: CASSSLAGTDTQYF.

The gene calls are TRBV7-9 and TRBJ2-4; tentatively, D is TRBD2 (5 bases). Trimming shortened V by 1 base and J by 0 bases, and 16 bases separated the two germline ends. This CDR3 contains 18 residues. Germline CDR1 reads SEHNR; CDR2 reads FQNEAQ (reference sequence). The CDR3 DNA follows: TGTGCCAGCAGCTTAGTCGGGAACCAGGCGCGAGCCAAAAACATTCAGTACTTC. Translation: CASSLVGNQARAKNIQYF.

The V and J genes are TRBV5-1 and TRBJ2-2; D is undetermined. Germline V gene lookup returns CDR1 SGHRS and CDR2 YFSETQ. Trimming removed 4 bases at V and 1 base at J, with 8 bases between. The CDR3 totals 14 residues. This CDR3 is CASSPEKNTGELFF. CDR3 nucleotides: TGCGCCAGCAGCCCCGAGAAGAACACCGGGGAGCTGTTTTTT. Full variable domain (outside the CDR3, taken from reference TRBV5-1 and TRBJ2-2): KAGVTQTPRYLIKTRGQQVTLSCSPISGHRSVSWYQQTPGQGLQFLFEYFSETQRNKGNFPGRFSGRQFSNSRSEMNVSTLELGDSALYLCASSPEKNTGELFFGEGSRLTVL.

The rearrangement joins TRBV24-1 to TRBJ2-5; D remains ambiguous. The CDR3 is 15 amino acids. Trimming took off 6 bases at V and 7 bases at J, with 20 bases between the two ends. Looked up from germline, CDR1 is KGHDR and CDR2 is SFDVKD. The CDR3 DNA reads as TGTGCCACCAGTCATAGTGTGGCCTTCCCGGGGACCCAGTACTTC. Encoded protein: CATSHSVAFPGTQYF.

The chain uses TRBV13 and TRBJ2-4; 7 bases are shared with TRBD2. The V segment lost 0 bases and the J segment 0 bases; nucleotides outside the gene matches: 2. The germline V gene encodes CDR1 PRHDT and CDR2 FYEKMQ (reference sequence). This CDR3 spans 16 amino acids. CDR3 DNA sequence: TGTGCCAGCAGCTTAGGAGCGGGGCTAGCCAAAAACATTCAGTACTTC. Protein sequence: CASSLGAGLAKNIQYF. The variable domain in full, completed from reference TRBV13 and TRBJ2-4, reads AAGVIQSPRHLIKEKRETATLKCYPIPRHDTVYWYQQGPGQDPQFLISFYEKMQSDKGSIPDRFSAQQFSDYHSELNMSSLELGDSALYFCASSLGAGLAKNIQYFGAGTRLSVL.

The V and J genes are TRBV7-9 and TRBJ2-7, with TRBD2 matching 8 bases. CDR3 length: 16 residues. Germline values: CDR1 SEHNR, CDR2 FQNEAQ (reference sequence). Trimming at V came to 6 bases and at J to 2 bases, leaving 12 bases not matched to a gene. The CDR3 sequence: CASSGEVGSGTYEQYF. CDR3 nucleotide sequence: TGTGCCAGCAGTGGAGAGGTGGGTAGCGGGACCTACGAGCAGTACTTC. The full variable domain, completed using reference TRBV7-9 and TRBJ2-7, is DTGVSQNPRHKITKRGQNVTFRCDPISEHNRLYWYRQTLGQGPEFLTYFQNEAQLEKSRLLSDRFSAERPKGSFSTLEIQRTEQGDSAMYLCASSGEVGSGTYEQYFGPGTRLTVT.

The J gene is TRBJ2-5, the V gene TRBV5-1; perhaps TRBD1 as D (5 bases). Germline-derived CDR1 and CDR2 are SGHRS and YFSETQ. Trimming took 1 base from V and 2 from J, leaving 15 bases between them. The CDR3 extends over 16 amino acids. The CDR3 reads CASSLSRDPWQETQYF. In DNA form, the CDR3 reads TGCGCCAGCAGCTTGAGCAGGGATCCTTGGCAAGAGACCCAGTACTTC.

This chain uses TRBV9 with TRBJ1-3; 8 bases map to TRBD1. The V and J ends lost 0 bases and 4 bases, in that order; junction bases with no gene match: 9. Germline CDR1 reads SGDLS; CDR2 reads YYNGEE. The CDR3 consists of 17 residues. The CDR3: CASSVGSDRVSGNTIYF. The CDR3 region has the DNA TGTGCCAGCAGCGTAGGATCGGACAGGGTATCCGGAAACACCATATATTTT. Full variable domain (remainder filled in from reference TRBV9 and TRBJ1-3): DSGVTQTPKHLITATGQRVTLRCSPRSGDLSVYWYQQSLDQGLQFLIQYYNGEERAKGNILERFSAQQFPDLHSELNLSSLELGDSALYFCASSVGSDRVSGNTIYFGEGSWLTVV.